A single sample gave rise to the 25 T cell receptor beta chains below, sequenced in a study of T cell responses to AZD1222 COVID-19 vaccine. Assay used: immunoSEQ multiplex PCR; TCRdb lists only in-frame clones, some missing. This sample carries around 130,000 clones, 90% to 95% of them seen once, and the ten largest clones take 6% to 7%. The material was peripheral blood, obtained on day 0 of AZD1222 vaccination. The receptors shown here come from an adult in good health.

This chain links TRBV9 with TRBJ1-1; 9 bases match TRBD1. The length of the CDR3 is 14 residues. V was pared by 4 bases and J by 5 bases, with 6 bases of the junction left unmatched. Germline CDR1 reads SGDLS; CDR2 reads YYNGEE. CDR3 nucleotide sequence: TGTGCCAGCAGCTTCTCGGGACAGGGAACTGAAGCTTTCTTT. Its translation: CASSFSGQGTEAFF.

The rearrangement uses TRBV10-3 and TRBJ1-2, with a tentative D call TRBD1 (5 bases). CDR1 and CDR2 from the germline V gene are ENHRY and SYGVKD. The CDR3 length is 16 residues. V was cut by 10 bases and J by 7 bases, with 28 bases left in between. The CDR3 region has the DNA TGTGCCAACAGGCCTGGGGGACCTCGCCTTGGAGGTGGCTACACCTTC. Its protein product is CANRPGGPRLGGGYTF.

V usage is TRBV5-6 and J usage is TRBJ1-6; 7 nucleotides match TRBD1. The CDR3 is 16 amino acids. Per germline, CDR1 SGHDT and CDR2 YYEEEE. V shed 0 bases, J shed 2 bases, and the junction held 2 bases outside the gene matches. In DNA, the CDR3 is TGTGCCAGCAGCTTGGCGCAGGGGGCCTATAATTCACCCCTCCACTTT. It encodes CASSLAQGAYNSPLHF.

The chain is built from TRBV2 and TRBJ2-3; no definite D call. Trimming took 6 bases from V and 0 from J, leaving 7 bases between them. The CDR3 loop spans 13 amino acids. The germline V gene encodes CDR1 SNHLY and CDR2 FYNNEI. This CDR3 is CASSAQSTDTQYF. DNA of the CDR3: TGTGCCAGCAGCGCCCAAAGCACAGATACGCAGTATTTT. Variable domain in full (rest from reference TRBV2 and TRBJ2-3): EPEVTQTPSHQVTQMGQEVILRCVPISNHLYFYWYRQILGQKVEFLVSFYNNEISEKSEIFDDQFSVERPDGSNFTLKIRSTKLEDSAMYFCASSAQSTDTQYFGPGTRLTVL.

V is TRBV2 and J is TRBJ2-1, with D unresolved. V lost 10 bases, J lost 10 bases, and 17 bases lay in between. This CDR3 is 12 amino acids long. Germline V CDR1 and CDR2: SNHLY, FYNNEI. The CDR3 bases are TGTGCCATACACTGGGTGTCTGGAGAGCAGTTCTTC. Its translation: CAIHWVSGEQFF. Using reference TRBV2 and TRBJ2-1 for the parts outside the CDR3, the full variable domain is EPEVTQTPSHQVTQMGQEVILRCVPISNHLYFYWYRQILGQKVEFLVSFYNNEISEKSEIFDDQFSVERPDGSNFTLKIRSTKLEDSAMYFCAIHWVSGEQFFGPGTRLTVL.

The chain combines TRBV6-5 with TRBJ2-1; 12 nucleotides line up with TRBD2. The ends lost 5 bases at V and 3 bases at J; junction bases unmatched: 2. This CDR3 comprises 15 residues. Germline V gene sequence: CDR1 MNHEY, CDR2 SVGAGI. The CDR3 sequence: CASSPTSGSYNEQFF. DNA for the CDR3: TGTGCCAGCAGTCCGACTAGCGGGAGCTACAATGAGCAGTTCTTC.

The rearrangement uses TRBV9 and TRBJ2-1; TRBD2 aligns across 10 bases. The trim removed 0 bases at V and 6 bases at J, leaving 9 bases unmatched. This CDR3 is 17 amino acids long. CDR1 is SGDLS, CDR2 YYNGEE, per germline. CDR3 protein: CASSVGASGSLGNEQFF. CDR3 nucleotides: TGTGCCAGCAGCGTAGGGGCTAGCGGGAGTTTGGGCAATGAGCAGTTCTTC.

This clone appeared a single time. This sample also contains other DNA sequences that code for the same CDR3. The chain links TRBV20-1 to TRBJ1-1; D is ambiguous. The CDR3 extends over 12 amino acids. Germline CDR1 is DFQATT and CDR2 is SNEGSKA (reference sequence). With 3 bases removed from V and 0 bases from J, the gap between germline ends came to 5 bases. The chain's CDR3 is CSASRLNTEAFF. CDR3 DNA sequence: TGCAGTGCTAGTAGGCTGAACACTGAAGCTTTCTTT.

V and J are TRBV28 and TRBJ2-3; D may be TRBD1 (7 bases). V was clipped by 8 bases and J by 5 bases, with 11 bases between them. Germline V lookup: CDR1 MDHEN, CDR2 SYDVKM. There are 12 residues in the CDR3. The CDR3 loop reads CASAGGRDTQYF. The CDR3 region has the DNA TGTGCCAGCGCAGGGGGGAGAGATACGCAGTATTTT.

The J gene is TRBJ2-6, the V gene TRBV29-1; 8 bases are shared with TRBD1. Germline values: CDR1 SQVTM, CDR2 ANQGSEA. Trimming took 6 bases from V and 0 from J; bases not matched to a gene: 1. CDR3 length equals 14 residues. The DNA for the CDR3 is TGCAGCGTGGGACAGGTCTCTGGGGCCAACGTCCTGACTTTC. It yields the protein CSVGQVSGANVLTF.

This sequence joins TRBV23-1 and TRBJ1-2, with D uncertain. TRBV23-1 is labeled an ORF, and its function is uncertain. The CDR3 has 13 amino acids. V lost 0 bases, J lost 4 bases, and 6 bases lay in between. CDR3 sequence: CASSQSGGYGYTF. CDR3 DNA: TGCGCCAGCAGTCAATCTGGAGGCTATGGCTACACCTTC.

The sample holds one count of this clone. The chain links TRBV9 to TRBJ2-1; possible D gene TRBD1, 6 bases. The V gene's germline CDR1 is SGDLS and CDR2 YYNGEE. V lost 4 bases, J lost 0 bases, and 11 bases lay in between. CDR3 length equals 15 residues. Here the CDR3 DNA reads TGTGCCAGCAGCTTCACAGGGAGCTCCTACAATGAGCAGTTCTTC. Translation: CASSFTGSSYNEQFF.

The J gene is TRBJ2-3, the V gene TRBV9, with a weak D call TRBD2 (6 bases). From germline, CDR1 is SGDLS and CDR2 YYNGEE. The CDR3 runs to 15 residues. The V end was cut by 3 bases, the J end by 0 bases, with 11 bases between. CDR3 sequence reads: CASSDSGISTDTQYF. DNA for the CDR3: TGTGCCAGCAGCGATAGCGGAATCAGCACAGATACGCAGTATTTT. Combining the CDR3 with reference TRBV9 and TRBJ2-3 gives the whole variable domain DSGVTQTPKHLITATGQRVTLRCSPRSGDLSVYWYQQSLDQGLQFLIQYYNGEERAKGNILERFSAQQFPDLHSELNLSSLELGDSALYFCASSDSGISTDTQYFGPGTRLTVL.

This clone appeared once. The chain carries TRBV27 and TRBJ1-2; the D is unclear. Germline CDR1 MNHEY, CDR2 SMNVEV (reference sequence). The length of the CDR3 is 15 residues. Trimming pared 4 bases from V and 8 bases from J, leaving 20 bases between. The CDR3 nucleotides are TGTGCCAGCAGTTCCCGAAGGCTACCCGGGGAAGGCTACACCTTC. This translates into CASSSRRLPGEGYTF.

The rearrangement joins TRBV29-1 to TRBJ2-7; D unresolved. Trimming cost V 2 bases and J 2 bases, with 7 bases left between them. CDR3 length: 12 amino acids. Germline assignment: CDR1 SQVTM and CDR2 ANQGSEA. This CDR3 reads CSVESITYEQYF. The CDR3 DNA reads TGCAGCGTTGAAAGCATCACCTACGAGCAGTACTTC.

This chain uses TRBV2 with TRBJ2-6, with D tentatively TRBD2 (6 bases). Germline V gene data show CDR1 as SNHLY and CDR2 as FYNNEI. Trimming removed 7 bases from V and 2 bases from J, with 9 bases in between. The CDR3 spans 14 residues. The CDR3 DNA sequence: TGTGCCAGCACCCGCGGGACTGGGGCCAACGTCCTGACTTTC. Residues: CASTRGTGANVLTF. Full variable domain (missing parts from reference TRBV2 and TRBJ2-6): EPEVTQTPSHQVTQMGQEVILRCVPISNHLYFYWYRQILGQKVEFLVSFYNNEISEKSEIFDDQFSVERPDGSNFTLKIRSTKLEDSAMYFCASTRGTGANVLTFGAGSRLTVL.

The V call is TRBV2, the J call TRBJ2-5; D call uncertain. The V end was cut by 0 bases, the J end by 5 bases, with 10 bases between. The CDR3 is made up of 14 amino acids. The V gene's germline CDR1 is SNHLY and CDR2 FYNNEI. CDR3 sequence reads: CASSEAASLETQYF. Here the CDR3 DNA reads TGTGCCAGCAGTGAAGCGGCTTCGCTGGAGACCCAGTACTTC.

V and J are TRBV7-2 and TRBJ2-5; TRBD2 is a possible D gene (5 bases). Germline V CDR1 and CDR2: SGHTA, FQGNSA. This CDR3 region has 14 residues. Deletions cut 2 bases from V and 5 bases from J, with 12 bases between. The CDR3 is CASSLRVTGETQYF. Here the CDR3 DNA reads TGTGCCAGCAGCTTAAGAGTAACGGGGGAGACCCAGTACTTC.

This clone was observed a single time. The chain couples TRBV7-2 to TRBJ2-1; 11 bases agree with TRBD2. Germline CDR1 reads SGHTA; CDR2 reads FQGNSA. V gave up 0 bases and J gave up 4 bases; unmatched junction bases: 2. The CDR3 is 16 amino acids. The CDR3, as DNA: TGTGCCAGCAGCTTAGCGGGACTAGCGGTATACAATGAGCAGTTCTTC. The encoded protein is CASSLAGLAVYNEQFF.

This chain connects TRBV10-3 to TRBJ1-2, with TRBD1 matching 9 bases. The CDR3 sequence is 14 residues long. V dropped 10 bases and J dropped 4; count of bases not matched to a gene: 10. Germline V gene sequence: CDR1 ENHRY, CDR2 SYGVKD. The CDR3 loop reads CATQLDRGSYGYTF. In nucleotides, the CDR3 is TGTGCCACCCAACTGGACAGGGGATCCTATGGCTACACCTTC.

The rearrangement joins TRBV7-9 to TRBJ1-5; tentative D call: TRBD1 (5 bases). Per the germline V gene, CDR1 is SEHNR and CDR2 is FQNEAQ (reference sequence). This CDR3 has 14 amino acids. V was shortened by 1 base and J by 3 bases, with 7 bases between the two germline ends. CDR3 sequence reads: CASSLGQPNQPQHF. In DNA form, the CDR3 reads TGTGCCAGCAGCTTAGGACAGCCCAATCAGCCCCAGCATTTT. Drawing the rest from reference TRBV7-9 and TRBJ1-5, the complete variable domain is DTGVSQNPRHKITKRGQNVTFRCDPISEHNRLYWYRQTLGQGPEFLTYFQNEAQLEKSRLLSDRFSAERPKGSFSTLEIQRTEQGDSAMYLCASSLGQPNQPQHFGDGTRLSIL.

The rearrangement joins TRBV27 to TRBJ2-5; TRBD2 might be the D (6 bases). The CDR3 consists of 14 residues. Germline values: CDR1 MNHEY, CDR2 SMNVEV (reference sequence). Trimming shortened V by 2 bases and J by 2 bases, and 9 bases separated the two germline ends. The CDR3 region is CASSLAGTQETQYF. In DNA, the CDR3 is TGTGCCAGCAGTTTAGCGGGAACGCAAGAGACCCAGTACTTC.

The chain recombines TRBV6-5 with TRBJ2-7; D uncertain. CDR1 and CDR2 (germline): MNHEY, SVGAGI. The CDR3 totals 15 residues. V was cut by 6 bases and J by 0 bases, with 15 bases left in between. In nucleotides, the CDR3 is TGTGCCAGCAGGGATGGGTGGCAGAGCTCCTACGAGCAGTACTTC. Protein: CASRDGWQSSYEQYF.

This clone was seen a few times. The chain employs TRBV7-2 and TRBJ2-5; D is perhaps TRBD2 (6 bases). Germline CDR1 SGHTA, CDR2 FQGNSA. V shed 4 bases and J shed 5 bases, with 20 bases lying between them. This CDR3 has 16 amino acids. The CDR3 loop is CASSSLRRGLGETQYF. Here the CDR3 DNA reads TGTGCCAGCAGCTCCCTACGCCGGGGGTTAGGGGAGACCCAGTACTTC.

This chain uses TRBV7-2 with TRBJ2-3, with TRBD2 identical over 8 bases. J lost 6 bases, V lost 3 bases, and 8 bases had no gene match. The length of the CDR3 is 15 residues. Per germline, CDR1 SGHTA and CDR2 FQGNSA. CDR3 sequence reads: CASSFSGIGSDTQYF. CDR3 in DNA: TGTGCCAGCAGCTTTAGCGGGATCGGATCGGATACGCAGTATTTT.